Each of the 14 T cell receptor beta chains below was sequenced from the same sample in a study of cytomegalovirus exposure and HLA in healthy donors. Primers: 60 Vbeta forward and 13 Jbeta reverse. Repertoires were generated with immunoSEQ multiplex PCR, while TCRdb's copy carries only in-frame clones and drops some. Of about 98,000 clones listed, 55% to 75% are singletons. Specimen: PBMCs. Receptors were obtained from a man aged 45 to 65 in good health and CMV-seronegative.

This clone was detected only once. This chain joins TRBV27 and TRBJ2-7; perhaps TRBD1 as D (5 bases). Trimming left V 2 bases short and J 7 bases short, with 9 bases between. CDR3 length: 12 residues. Germline CDR1 is MNHEY and CDR2 is SMNVEV (reference sequence). The CDR3 sequence: CASSLTGGEQYF. CDR3 in DNA: TGTGCCAGCAGTTTAACAGGTGGAGAGCAGTACTTC.

The chain carries TRBV27 and TRBJ1-2; D gene ambiguous. The V and J ends lost 7 bases and 0 bases respectively, with 12 bases between them. Germline V gene lookup returns CDR1 MNHEY and CDR2 SMNVEV (reference sequence). CDR3 length equals 14 residues. CDR3 amino acids: CASKYTGTNYGYTF. The CDR3, as DNA: TGTGCCAGCAAATACACGGGGACTAACTATGGCTACACCTTC.

This CDR3 is CASSRGGFGNQPQHF. The CDR3 DNA sequence: TGTGCCAGCAGTCGAGGGGGTTTCGGCAATCAGCCCCAGCATTTT. The chain links TRBV6-5 to TRBJ1-5, with D possibly being TRBD1 (6 bases). The V gene's germline CDR1 is MNHEY and CDR2 SVGAGI. With 5 bases removed from V and 2 bases from J, the gap between germline ends came to 13 bases. The CDR3 loop spans 15 amino acids.

The chain carries TRBV5-6 and TRBJ2-7; D is ambiguous. The CDR3 loop spans 11 amino acids. CDR1 and CDR2 from the germline V gene are SGHDT and YYEEEE. Trimming took 3 bases from V and 2 from J, leaving 3 bases between them. This CDR3 is CASSSAYEQYF. The CDR3 DNA is TGTGCCAGCAGCTCCGCCTACGAGCAGTACTTC. Looking up the rest from reference TRBV5-6 and TRBJ2-7 gives the full variable domain: DAGVTQSPTHLIKTRGQQVTLRCSPKSGHDTVSWYQQALGQGPQFIFQYYEEEERQRGNFPDRFSGHQFPNYSSELNVNALLLGDSALYLCASSSAYEQYFGPGTRLTVT.

J is TRBJ2-6 and V is TRBV5-4, with D perhaps matching TRBD1 (6 bases). The CDR3 covers 18 residues. Germline CDR1 SGHNT, CDR2 YYREEE (reference sequence). V gave up 0 bases and J gave up 0 bases, with 13 bases separating them. The CDR3 loop is CASSLEDRFPSGANVLTF. CDR3 DNA: TGTGCCAGCAGCTTGGAGGACAGATTTCCCTCTGGGGCCAACGTCCTGACTTTC.

The rearrangement uses TRBV10-1 and TRBJ2-7; tentative D call: TRBD2 (5 bases). In germline, CDR1 is WNHNN, CDR2 SYGVQD (reference sequence). This CDR3 spans 14 amino acids. Trimming pared 2 bases from V and 6 bases from J, leaving 14 bases between. The DNA of the CDR3 is TGCGCCAGCAGTGAGGGACGGGTAGGAGGCGAGCAGTACTTC. Amino acid sequence: CASSEGRVGGEQYF.

The chain employs TRBV7-6 and TRBJ2-5; D gene unclear. Trimming left V 3 bases short and J 2 bases short, with 7 bases between. Germline assignment: CDR1 SGHVS and CDR2 FNYEAQ. The CDR3 is 13 amino acids. In DNA, the CDR3 is TGTGCCAGCAGCTTCCTTCTTCAAGAGACCCAGTACTTC. It codes for CASSFLLQETQYF.

The chain couples TRBV4-1 to TRBJ2-1; 11 bases line up with TRBD2. Germline values: CDR1 MGHRA, CDR2 YSYEKL. Trimming took 4 bases from V and 0 from J; bases not matched to a gene: 8. CDR3 size: 18 residues. The CDR3 is CASSPTSGDPSSYNEQFF. The CDR3 nucleotides are TGCGCCAGCAGCCCGACTAGCGGGGATCCGAGCTCCTACAATGAGCAGTTCTTC.

V gene TRBV10-1 combines with J gene TRBJ2-7; TRBD1 aligns across 8 bases. Germline V gene sequence: CDR1 WNHNN, CDR2 SYGVQD (reference sequence). With V trimmed by 3 bases and J by 4 bases, 8 bases remained unmatched. This CDR3 comprises 15 residues. The CDR3 DNA reads as TGCGCCAGCAGTGATAAGACAGGGGCCAGTTACGAGCAGTACTTC. This gives the protein CASSDKTGASYEQYF.

CDR3 coding DNA: TGTGCCAGTAGCCTCTTCTTACCCGGGACAGGGGGCTTTAACGGGGAGCTGTTTTTT. Protein sequence: CASSLFLPGTGGFNGELFF. The V gene is TRBV19, the J gene TRBJ2-2; TRBD1 matches 12 bases. V was clipped by 6 bases and J by 7 bases; unmatched bases: 18. This CDR3 is built from 19 residues. Germline CDR1 LNHDA, CDR2 SQIVND (reference sequence).

The chain uses TRBV28 and TRBJ2-5, with 7 bases fitting TRBD2. The end of the DNA aligns better with TRBJ2-7, so the J call may be wrong. The CDR3 loop spans 13 amino acids. Germline V gene data show CDR1 as MDHEN and CDR2 as SYDVKM. In DNA form, the CDR3 reads TGTGCCAGCAGTTTAGGGACTAAATACGAGCAGTACTTC. Protein product: CASSLGTKYEQYF.

The chain is built from TRBV27 and TRBJ2-7; 7 positions match TRBD2. The V segment lost 3 bases and the J segment 3 bases; nucleotides outside the gene matches: 5. The CDR3 consists of 14 residues. CDR1 is MNHEY and CDR2 is SMNVEV in the germline V gene (reference sequence). The CDR3: CASSFRGRVYEQYF. For the CDR3, the DNA is TGTGCCAGCAGTTTTCGGGGGAGGGTCTACGAGCAGTACTTC.

V gene TRBV5-6 combines with J gene TRBJ2-3, with TRBD1 identical over 7 bases. Germline CDR1 and CDR2: SGHDT and YYEEEE. The CDR3 loop spans 15 amino acids. Germline trimming cut 5 bases from V and 4 bases from J; bases unmatched to any gene: 10. Here the CDR3 DNA reads TGTGCCAGCAGAATTCTAGGGGGCATCGCAGATACGCAGTATTTT. It codes for CASRILGGIADTQYF. The whole variable domain, remainder taken from reference TRBV5-6 and TRBJ2-3, is DAGVTQSPTHLIKTRGQQVTLRCSPKSGHDTVSWYQQALGQGPQFIFQYYEEEERQRGNFPDRFSGHQFPNYSSELNVNALLLGDSALYLCASRILGGIADTQYFGPGTRLTVL.

This rearrangement joins TRBV15 to TRBJ2-3, with 10 positions matching TRBD2. Trimming took 1 base from V and 6 from J; bases not matched to a gene: 1. Germline V CDR1 and CDR2: LNHNV, YYDKDF (reference sequence). The CDR3 totals 14 residues. CDR3: CATSRGTSGDTQYF. The CDR3 DNA sequence: TGTGCCACCAGCAGAGGGACTAGCGGTGATACGCAGTATTTT.